At least ten counts were recorded for the clone carrying this TCR beta chain. Its antigen is unidentified. This sample stems from a study of spatial heterogeneity in lung cancer. Notes on the study in general: The study found ubiquitous expanded tumor TCRs in blood more at resection than follow-up.

A unique molecular identifier was attached to every TCR cDNA molecule. TCRdb independently ran MiXCR on the 5' RACE reads; one entry per CDR3 protein. Of approximately 40,000 distinct CDR3 sequences listed, about 6.8% were seen once; the top ten hold roughly two fifths. Regarding time point: sample taken at primary tumor resection. Samples were donated by 72 untreated early-stage non-small cell lung cancer patients. The input material, whole RNA from tumor, nontumor lung or frozen PBMC, was sequenced unsorted. Germline CDR1 is SGHVS and CDR2 is FQNEAQ. With 5 bases removed from V and 4 bases from J, the gap between germline ends came to 7 bases. The CDR3 extends over 12 amino acids.

Sequenced here: PBMCs, sampled at surgery. The clonotype comes from a female donor with early-stage non-small cell lung cancer. This chain connects TRBV7-8 to TRBJ2-3, with unresolved D. The CDR3 coding sequence is TGTGCCAGCAGCGACCGTCCAGATACGCAGTATTTT. Translated: CASSDRPDTQYF.